Below are 8 T cell receptor beta chains sequenced from a single sample in a study of T cell responses to AZD1222 COVID-19 vaccine. Generated by immunoSEQ multiplex PCR, the TCRdb table keeps only in-frame clones and is missing some. The sample consists of over 100,000 clones, more than 75% of them appearing once. The specimen comprised peripheral blood, sampled 28 days after the second AZD1222 dose. These receptors all come from an adult who received the AZD1222 COVID-19 vaccine.

This rearrangement joins TRBV19 to TRBJ1-1; a possible D gene is TRBD1 (6 bases). V dropped 7 bases and J dropped 8 bases, with 11 bases sitting between them. The CDR3 has 11 residues. The germline V gene encodes CDR1 LNHDA and CDR2 SQIVND (reference sequence). This chain's CDR3 is CASNRAAEAFF. CDR3 nucleotide sequence: TGTGCCAGTAACAGGGCTGCGGAAGCTTTCTTT. Looking up the rest from reference TRBV19 and TRBJ1-1 gives the full variable domain: DGGITQSPKYLFRKEGQNVTLSCEQNLNHDAMYWYRQDPGQGLRLIYYSQIVNDFQKGDIAEGYSVSREKKESFPLTVTSAQKNPTAFYLCASNRAAEAFFGQGTRLTVV.

J is TRBJ1-2 and V is TRBV29-1, with D possibly being TRBD1 (6 bases). V gave up 3 bases and J gave up 7 bases, with 12 bases separating them. Germline assignment: CDR1 SQVTM and CDR2 ANQGSEA. This CDR3 spans 12 amino acids. Here the CDR3 DNA reads TGCAGCGTTGACTTGGGGGCAAGTGGCTACACCTTC. It translates to CSVDLGASGYTF.

V usage is TRBV6-5 and J usage is TRBJ2-3; the D gene could be TRBD1 or TRBD2 (5 bases each). In germline, CDR1 is MNHEY, CDR2 SVGAGI. The CDR3 runs 14 residues. Trimming stripped 6 bases from V and 9 bases from J, with 19 bases between. CDR3 amino acids: CASSPSWGFLTQYF. CDR3 DNA sequence: TGTGCCAGCAGCCCCTCCTGGGGGTTCCTGACGCAGTATTTT.

The chain joins TRBV27 to TRBJ1-1, with D possibly being TRBD1 (5 bases). The CDR3 contains 14 residues. The germline V gene has CDR1 MNHEY and CDR2 SMNVEV (reference sequence). With 5 bases removed from V and 3 bases from J, the gap between germline ends came to 13 bases. CDR3 amino acids: CASSQRGAYTEAFF. CDR3 nucleotide sequence: TGTGCCAGCAGTCAAAGGGGAGCCTACACTGAAGCTTTCTTT.

The chain links TRBV18 to TRBJ2-1; no definite D call. Trimming left V 6 bases short and J 0 bases short, with 21 bases between. The CDR3 covers 18 residues. Per germline, CDR1 KGHSH and CDR2 LQKENI. CDR3 residues: CASSMGQARRRSYNEQFF. Written as DNA, the CDR3 is TGTGCCAGCTCGATGGGTCAGGCCCGTCGACGCTCCTACAATGAGCAGTTCTTC. Full variable domain (rest looked up from reference TRBV18 and TRBJ2-1): NAGVMQNPRHLVRRRGQEARLRCSPMKGHSHVYWYRQLPEEGLKFMVYLQKENIIDESGMPKERFSAEFPKEGPSILRIQQVVRGDSAAYFCASSMGQARRRSYNEQFFGPGTRLTVL.

This sequence joins TRBV7-8 and TRBJ2-7; D is tentatively TRBD1 or TRBD2 (5 bases each). Germline CDR1 SGHVS, CDR2 FQNEAQ. V was clipped by 5 bases and J by 4 bases, with 18 bases between them. The CDR3 runs 15 residues. CDR3 in DNA: TGTGCCAGCAGCCCCGAGGGAGCCTCAGGGTACGAGCAGTACTTC. This gives the protein CASSPEGASGYEQYF.

The count of this clone is one. The rearrangement joins TRBV5-1 to TRBJ2-1; no reliable D call. V was trimmed by 3 bases and J by 3 bases, leaving 10 bases between them. The germline V gene has CDR1 SGHRS and CDR2 YFSETQ. This CDR3 region has 14 residues. CDR3 coding DNA: TGCGCCAGCAGCTCCCCCCCCCTCTACAATGAGCAGTTCTTC. Translated: CASSSPPLYNEQFF. The variable domain in full, completed from reference TRBV5-1 and TRBJ2-1, reads KAGVTQTPRYLIKTRGQQVTLSCSPISGHRSVSWYQQTPGQGLQFLFEYFSETQRNKGNFPGRFSGRQFSNSRSEMNVSTLELGDSALYLCASSSPPLYNEQFFGPGTRLTVL.

The chain couples TRBV9 to TRBJ2-2; the D gene is possibly TRBD1 (5 bases). There are 16 residues in the CDR3. From germline, CDR1 is SGDLS and CDR2 YYNGEE. V was shortened by 0 bases and J by 0 bases, with 9 bases between the two germline ends. The CDR3 spells CASSVDGRANTGELFF. CDR3 DNA sequence: TGTGCCAGCAGCGTAGACGGCAGGGCGAACACCGGGGAGCTGTTTTTT.